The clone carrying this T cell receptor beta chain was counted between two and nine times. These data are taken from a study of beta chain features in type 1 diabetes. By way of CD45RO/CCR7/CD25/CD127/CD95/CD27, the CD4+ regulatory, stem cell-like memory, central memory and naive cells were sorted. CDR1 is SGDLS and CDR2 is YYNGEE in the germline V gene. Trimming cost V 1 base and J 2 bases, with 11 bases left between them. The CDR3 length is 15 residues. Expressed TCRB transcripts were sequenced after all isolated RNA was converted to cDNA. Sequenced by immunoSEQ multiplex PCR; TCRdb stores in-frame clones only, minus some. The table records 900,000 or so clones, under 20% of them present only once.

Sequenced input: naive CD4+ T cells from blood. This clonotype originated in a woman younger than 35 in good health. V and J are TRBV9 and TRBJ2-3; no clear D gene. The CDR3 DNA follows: TGTGCCAGCAGCGTATCCCCATTAAACACAGATACGCAGTATTTT. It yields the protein CASSVSPLNTDTQYF.